This TCR beta chain was captured in a study of blood T cell repertoires in COVID-19 (dated by TCRdb to 2019 to 2021). Some background on the complete study: Samples from collaborators originated in the United States, Italy and Spain and spanned both the acute and convalescent phases of COVID-19. The prospective study material was composed of cDNA or gDNA derived from T cells, B-cell-depleted T cells, or PBMCs. Subjects who had been exposed to COVID-19, were actively infected with it, or had recovered from it provided the deeply sampled blood TCRbeta repertoires that made up the dataset. A freely available public database, intended as a resource for researchers studying the immune response to SARS-CoV-2, is where the repertoires were released. Samples came from the ongoing ImmuneRACE study (first 160 participants) plus 1,254 subjects from 6 global collaborators. The sample metadata nearly always contained a de-identified subject ID, COVID-19 status, age in years and sex. Where HLA class I and class II types were available, the types were taken from metadata supplied by the sample provider, not from assay-based typing. Broad study findings and their caveats: How much clinical and demographic metadata was included differed by source and by participant, and the metadata was provided uncurated.

The collaborating institutions used their own protocols to collect whole blood in K2EDTA tubes. Collaborator samples were shipped for TCRbeta analysis as frozen whole blood, isolated PBMCs, or DNA extracted from either sample type. CDR1 SGHAT and CDR2 FQNNGV are derived from the germline V gene. V is cut back by 5 bases and J by 3 bases, with 12 bases in the junction unmatched. Its CDR3 holds 17 amino acids, cysteine through phenylalanine. Only CDR3 DNA remains: 51 bases, in frame from the first base. TCRbeta CDR3 regions were amplified from genomic DNA by means of the immunoSEQ Assay, a bias-controlled multiplex PCR. Per the original workflow: Within the assay, amplification of reference gene primers was used to estimate how many nucleated cells each sample contained. Sequence reads were collapsed and filtered to measure the absolute abundance of every unique TCRbeta CDR3 rearrangement. Productive Simpson clonality was computed per sample as the square root of Simpson's diversity index over productive rearrangements. TCRdb limited this immuneACCESS table to in-frame rearrangements with V and J called. A share of clones is missing; checked studies link under half to unresolved V genes, and the rest is unexplained. V, J and clone size were drawn from that table, and D and trimming were deduced from the DNA. The sample has approximately 130,000 clones on record, about 87% of them singletons. The top ten clones comprise 2% to 3% of the sample.

In regard to this clone: What this receptor recognizes is not known. Nothing much larger sits one base from this clone, and base qualities are not available.

The receptor chain draws on TRBV11-2 and TRBJ2-7, and TRBD2 matches 11 of the central bases. This clonotype was sampled from a man between 45 and 60 years old with active COVID-19. The specimen sequenced was peripheral blood. The CDR3 protein: CASSPRGAGLAVYEQYF. The nucleotides are TGTGCCAGCAGCCCTAGGGGGGCGGGACTAGCGGTCTACGAGCAGTACTTC.